This entry lists 8 T cell receptor beta chains sequenced from one sample in a study of cytomegalovirus exposure and HLA in healthy donors. The PCR contained 60 Vbeta and 13 Jbeta primers. Produced via immunoSEQ multiplex PCR; TCRdb's table is partial and in-frame only. In the table there are tens of thousands of clones, roughly 65% of which are singletons. The sequencing input was PBMCs. These receptors originate from a male donor in good health and CMV-seropositive.

This clone was seen just once. The chain's CDR3 is CASSFGRESYEQYF. DNA for the CDR3: TGTGCCAGCAGTTTCGGGCGGGAGTCCTACGAGCAGTACTTC. V is TRBV27 and J is TRBJ2-7; 7 bases fit TRBD2. Looked up from germline, CDR1 is MNHEY and CDR2 is SMNVEV (reference sequence). After removal of 3 bases from V and 1 base from J, the junction contained 3 bases not matched to a gene. The CDR3 runs 14 residues.

V is TRBV5-1 and J is TRBJ2-7; TRBD2 aligns across 7 bases. This CDR3 spans 15 amino acids. Germline V lookup: CDR1 SGHRS, CDR2 YFSETQ. V shed 1 base and J 0 bases; nucleotides not matched to a gene: 4. In nucleotides, the CDR3 is TGCGCCAGCAGCTTGCGGTTAGCGGGCTCCTACGAGCAGTACTTC. Protein: CASSLRLAGSYEQYF. The whole variable domain, filled in from reference TRBV5-1 and TRBJ2-7, reads KAGVTQTPRYLIKTRGQQVTLSCSPISGHRSVSWYQQTPGQGLQFLFEYFSETQRNKGNFPGRFSGRQFSNSRSEMNVSTLELGDSALYLCASSLRLAGSYEQYFGPGTRLTVT.

J is TRBJ2-7 and V is TRBV6-1; 8 bases align to TRBD1. Trimming took 6 bases from V and 0 from J; bases not matched to a gene: 1. The CDR3 covers 13 residues. Germline V gene sequence: CDR1 MNHNS, CDR2 SASEGT. The CDR3 reads CASRTGASYEQYF. The CDR3 region has the DNA TGTGCCAGCAGGACAGGGGCCTCCTACGAGCAGTACTTC.

This clone was observed a handful of times. This rearrangement joins TRBV6-6 to TRBJ1-5; 7 bases are a match to TRBD1. The V segment lost 0 bases and the J segment 7 bases; nucleotides outside the gene matches: 3. The CDR3 sequence is 14 residues long. The V gene's germline CDR1 is MNHNY and CDR2 SVGAGI (reference sequence). CDR3 in DNA: TGTGCCAGCAGTTACTCTGACAGGGCACAGCCCCAGCATTTT. It is translated as CASSYSDRAQPQHF.

This sequence joins TRBV2 and TRBJ2-7; possibly TRBD2 for D (6 bases). V shed 1 base and J shed 3 bases, with 13 bases lying between them. The germline gives CDR1 SNHLY, CDR2 FYNNEI. The CDR3 consists of 15 residues. The CDR3 DNA reads as TGTGCCAGCAGTGAAGAGGGTTCGGGACTCTACGAGCAGTACTTC. Its protein is CASSEEGSGLYEQYF. Full variable domain (outside the CDR3, taken from reference TRBV2 and TRBJ2-7): EPEVTQTPSHQVTQMGQEVILRCVPISNHLYFYWYRQILGQKVEFLVSFYNNEISEKSEIFDDQFSVERPDGSNFTLKIRSTKLEDSAMYFCASSEEGSGLYEQYFGPGTRLTVT.

This clone was found a few times. This chain joins TRBV7-3 and TRBJ1-2; D is possibly TRBD1 (6 bases). Germline V gives CDR1 SGHTA, CDR2 FQGTGA. The CDR3 runs to 15 residues. V lost 0 bases and J lost 4, with 12 bases in between. CDR3 sequence (DNA): TGTGCCAGCAGCTTAACGAGGGGGGGAGGCTATGGCTACACCTTC. It translates to CASSLTRGGGYGYTF.

Only one count was recorded for this clone. The chain has TRBV7-5 and TRBJ1-2; the table's D call TRBD1 went unverified against the DNA. TRBV7-5 is marked as a pseudogene. The CDR3 is made up of 17 amino acids. This CDR3 is CVRSLLRDRGLIYGYTF. For the CDR3, the DNA is TGTGTCAGAAGCTTACTACGGGACAGGGGGCTTATCTATGGCTACACCTTC.

This chain links TRBV29-1 with TRBJ2-5; TRBD2 is a possible D gene (5 bases). This CDR3 region has 13 residues. V was clipped by 6 bases and J by 5 bases, with 16 bases between them. The germline CDR1 and CDR2 sequences are SQVTM and ANQGSEA. The DNA of the CDR3 is TGCAGCGTCGACCTCGGGGTGGAGGAGACCCAGTACTTC. As protein: CSVDLGVEETQYF. Full variable domain (remainder filled in from reference TRBV29-1 and TRBJ2-5): SAVISQKPSRDICQRGTSLTIQCQVDSQVTMMFWYRQQPGQSLTLIATANQGSEATYESGFVIDKFPISRPNLTFSTLTVSNMSPEDSSIYLCSVDLGVEETQYFGPGTRLLVL.